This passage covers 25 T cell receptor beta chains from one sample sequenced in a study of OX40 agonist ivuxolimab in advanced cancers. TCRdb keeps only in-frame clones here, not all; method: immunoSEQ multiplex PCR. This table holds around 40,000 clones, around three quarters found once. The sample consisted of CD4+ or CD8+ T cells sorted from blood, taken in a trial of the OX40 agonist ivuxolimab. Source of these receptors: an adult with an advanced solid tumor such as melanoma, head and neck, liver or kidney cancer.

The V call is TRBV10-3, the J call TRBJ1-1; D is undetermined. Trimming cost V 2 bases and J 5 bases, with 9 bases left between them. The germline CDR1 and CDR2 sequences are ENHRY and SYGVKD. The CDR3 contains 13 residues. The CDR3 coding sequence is TGTGCCATCAGTGAGACCGGGGATACTGAAGCTTTCTTT. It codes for CAISETGDTEAFF.

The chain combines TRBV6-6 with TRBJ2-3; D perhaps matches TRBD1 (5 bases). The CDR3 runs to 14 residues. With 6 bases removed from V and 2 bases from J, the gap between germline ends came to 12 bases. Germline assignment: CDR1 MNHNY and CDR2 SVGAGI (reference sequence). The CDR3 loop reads CASSAGIVTDTQYF. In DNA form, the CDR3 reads TGTGCCAGCAGCGCAGGGATTGTCACAGATACGCAGTATTTT.

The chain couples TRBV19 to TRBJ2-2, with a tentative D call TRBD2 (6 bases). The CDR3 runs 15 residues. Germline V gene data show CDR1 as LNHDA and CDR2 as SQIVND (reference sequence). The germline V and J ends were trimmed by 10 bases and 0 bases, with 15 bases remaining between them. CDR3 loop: CATTTGETNTGELFF. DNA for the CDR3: TGTGCCACTACAACGGGGGAGACGAACACCGGGGAGCTGTTTTTT.

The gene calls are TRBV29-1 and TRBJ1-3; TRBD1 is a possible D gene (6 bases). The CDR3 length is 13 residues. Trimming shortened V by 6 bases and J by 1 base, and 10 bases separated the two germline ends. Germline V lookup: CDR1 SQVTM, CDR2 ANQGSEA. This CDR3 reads CSVFQGSGNTIYF. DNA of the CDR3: TGCAGCGTCTTCCAGGGGTCTGGAAACACCATATATTTT.

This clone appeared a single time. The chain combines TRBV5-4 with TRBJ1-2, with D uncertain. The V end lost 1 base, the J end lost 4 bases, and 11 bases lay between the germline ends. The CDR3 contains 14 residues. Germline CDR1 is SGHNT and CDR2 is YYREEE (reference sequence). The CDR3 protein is CASSLLVERYGYTF. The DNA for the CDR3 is TGTGCCAGCAGCTTGTTGGTCGAACGCTATGGCTACACCTTC.

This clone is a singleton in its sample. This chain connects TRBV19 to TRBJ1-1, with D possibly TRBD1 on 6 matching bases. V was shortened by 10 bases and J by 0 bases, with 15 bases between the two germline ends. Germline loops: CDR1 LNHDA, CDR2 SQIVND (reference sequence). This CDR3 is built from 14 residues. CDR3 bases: TGTGCCAAAGACCTCGACAGGATGAACACTGAAGCTTTCTTT. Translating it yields CAKDLDRMNTEAFF.

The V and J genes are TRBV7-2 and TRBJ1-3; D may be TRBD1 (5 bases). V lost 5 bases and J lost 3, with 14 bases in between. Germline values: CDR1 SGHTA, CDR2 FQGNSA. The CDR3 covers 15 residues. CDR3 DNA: TGTGCCAGCAGCCTTCCAGGGAAAAATGGAAACACCATATATTTT. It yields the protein CASSLPGKNGNTIYF. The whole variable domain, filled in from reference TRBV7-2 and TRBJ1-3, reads GAGVSQSPSNKVTEKGKDVELRCDPISGHTALYWYRQSLGQGLEFLIYFQGNSAPDKSGLPSDRFSAERTGGSVSTLTIQRTQQEDSAVYLCASSLPGKNGNTIYFGEGSWLTVV.

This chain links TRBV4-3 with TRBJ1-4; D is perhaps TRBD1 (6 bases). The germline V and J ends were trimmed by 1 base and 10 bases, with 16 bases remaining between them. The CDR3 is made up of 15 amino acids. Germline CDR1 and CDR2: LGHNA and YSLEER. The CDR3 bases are TGCGCCAGCAGCCAAGGGAGGGGGGCAGGGGTAAAACTGTTTTTT. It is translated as CASSQGRGAGVKLFF.

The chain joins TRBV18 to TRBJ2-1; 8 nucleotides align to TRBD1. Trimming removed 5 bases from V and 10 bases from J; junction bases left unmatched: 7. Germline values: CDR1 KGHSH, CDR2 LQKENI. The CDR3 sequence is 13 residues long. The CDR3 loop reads CASSDARDREQFF. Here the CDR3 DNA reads TGTGCCAGCTCAGATGCTAGGGACAGGGAGCAGTTCTTC.

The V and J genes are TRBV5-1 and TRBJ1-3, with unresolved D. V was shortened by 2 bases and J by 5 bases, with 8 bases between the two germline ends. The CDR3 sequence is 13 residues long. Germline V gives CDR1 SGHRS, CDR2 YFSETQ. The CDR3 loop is CASSFGIRNTIYF. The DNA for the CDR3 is TGCGCCAGCAGCTTCGGCATCAGAAACACCATATATTTT. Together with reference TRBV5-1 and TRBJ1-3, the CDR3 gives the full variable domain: KAGVTQTPRYLIKTRGQQVTLSCSPISGHRSVSWYQQTPGQGLQFLFEYFSETQRNKGNFPGRFSGRQFSNSRSEMNVSTLELGDSALYLCASSFGIRNTIYFGEGSWLTVV.

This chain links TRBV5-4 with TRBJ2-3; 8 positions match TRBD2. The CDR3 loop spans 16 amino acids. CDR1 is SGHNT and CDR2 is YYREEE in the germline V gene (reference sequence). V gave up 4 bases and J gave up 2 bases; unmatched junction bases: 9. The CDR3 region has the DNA TGTGCCAGCAGCCCGCCGCGGCGGGGGGACACAGATACGCAGTATTTT. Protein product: CASSPPRRGDTDTQYF. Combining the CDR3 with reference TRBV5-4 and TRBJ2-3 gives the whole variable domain ETGVTQSPTHLIKTRGQQVTLRCSSQSGHNTVSWYQQALGQGPQFIFQYYREEENGRGNFPPRFSGLQFPNYSSELNVNALELDDSALYLCASSPPRRGDTDTQYFGPGTRLTVL.

CDR3 sequence: CASSADSLAKNIQYF. Written as DNA, the CDR3 is TGTGCCAGCAGCGCCGACAGCTTAGCCAAAAACATTCAGTACTTC. The chain couples TRBV9 to TRBJ2-4; D is perhaps TRBD1 (5 bases). CDR1 and CDR2 from the germline V gene are SGDLS and YYNGEE. Trimming took 3 bases from V and 0 from J, leaving 10 bases between them. The CDR3 is 15 amino acids.

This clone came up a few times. CDR3 DNA: TGCAGCGGGCTCACAGGGGAATCCCTCCACTTT. This translates into CSGLTGESLHF. The chain recombines TRBV29-1 with TRBJ1-6, with 7 bases lining up with TRBD1. This CDR3 is 11 amino acids long. The ends lost 7 bases at V and 14 bases at J; junction bases unmatched: 8. CDR1 SQVTM and CDR2 ANQGSEA come from the germline V gene.

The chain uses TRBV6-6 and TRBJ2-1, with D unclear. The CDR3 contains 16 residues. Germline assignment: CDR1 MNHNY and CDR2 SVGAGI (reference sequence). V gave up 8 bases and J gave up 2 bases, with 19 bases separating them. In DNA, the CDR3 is TGTGCCAGCCTCCCCACTCTGGTTTTTACCTACAATGAGCAGTTCTTC. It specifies CASLPTLVFTYNEQFF.

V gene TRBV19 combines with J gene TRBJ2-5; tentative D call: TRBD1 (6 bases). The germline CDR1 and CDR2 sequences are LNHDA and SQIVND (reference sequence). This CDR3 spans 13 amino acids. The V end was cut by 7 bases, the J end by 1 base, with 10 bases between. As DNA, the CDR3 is TGTGCCAGTAAACGGACAGTCCAAGAGACCCAGTACTTC. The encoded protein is CASKRTVQETQYF.

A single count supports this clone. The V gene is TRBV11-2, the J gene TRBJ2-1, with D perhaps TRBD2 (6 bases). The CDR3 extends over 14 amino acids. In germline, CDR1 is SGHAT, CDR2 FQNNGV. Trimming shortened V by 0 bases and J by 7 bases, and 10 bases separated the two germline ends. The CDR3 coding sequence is TGTGCCAGCAGCTTAGATCGGGGGATTAATGAGCAGTTCTTC. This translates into CASSLDRGINEQFF.

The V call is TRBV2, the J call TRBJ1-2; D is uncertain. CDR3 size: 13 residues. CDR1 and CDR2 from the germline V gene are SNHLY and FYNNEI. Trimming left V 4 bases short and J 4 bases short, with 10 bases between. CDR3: CASSGERLYGYTF. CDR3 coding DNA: TGTGCCAGCAGTGGCGAACGGCTCTATGGCTACACCTTC.

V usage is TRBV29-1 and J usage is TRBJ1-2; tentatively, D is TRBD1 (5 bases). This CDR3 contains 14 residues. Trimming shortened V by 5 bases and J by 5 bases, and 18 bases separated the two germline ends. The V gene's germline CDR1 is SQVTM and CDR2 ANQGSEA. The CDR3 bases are TGCAGCGTTCGAGTTGGGGCTGGGGGTTATGGCTACACCTTC. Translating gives CSVRVGAGGYGYTF.

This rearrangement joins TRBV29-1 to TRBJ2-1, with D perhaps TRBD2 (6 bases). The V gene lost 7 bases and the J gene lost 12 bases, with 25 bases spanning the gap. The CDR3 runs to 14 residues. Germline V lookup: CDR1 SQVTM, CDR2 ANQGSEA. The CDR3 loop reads CSAKEGPGFTGQFF. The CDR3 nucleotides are TGCAGCGCCAAGGAGGGGCCGGGATTTACGGGGCAGTTCTTC.

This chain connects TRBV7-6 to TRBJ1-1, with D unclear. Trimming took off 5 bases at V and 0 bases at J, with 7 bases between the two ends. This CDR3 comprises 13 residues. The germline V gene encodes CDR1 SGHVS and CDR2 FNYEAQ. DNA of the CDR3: TGTGCCAGCAGCGCAGACCTGAACACTGAAGCTTTCTTT. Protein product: CASSADLNTEAFF.

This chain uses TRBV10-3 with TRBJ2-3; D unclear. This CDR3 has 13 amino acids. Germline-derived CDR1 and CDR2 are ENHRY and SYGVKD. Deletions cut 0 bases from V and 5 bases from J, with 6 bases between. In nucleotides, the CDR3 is TGTGCCATCAGTGAGTCGCGCGAAGATACGCAGTATTTT. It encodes CAISESREDTQYF.

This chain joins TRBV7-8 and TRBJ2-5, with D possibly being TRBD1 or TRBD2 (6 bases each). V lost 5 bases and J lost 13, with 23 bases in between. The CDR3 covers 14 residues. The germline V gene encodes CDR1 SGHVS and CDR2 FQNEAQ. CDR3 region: CASSPLREGGPPYF. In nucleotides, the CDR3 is TGTGCCAGCAGCCCCCTTCGCGAGGGGGGACCCCCGTACTTC.

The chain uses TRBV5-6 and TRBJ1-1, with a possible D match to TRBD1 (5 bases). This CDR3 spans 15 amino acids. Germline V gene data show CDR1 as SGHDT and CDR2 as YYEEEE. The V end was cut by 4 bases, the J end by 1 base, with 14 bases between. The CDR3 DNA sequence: TGTGCCAGCAGCCAAATTAGCACAGGGAACACTGAAGCTTTCTTT. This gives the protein CASSQISTGNTEAFF.

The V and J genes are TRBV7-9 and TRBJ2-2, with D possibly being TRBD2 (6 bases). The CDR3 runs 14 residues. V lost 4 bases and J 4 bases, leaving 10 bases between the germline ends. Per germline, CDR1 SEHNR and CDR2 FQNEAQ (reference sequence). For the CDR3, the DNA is TGTGCCAGCAGCTGGGAGGTGGGCACCGGGGAGCTGTTTTTT. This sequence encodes CASSWEVGTGELFF.

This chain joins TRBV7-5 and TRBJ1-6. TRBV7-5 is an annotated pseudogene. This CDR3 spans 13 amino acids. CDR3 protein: CASSPLEGSPLHF. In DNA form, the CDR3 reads TGTGCCAGCAGCCCTCTAGAAGGTTCACCCCTCCACTTT.